Included here is one TCR beta chain sequence, with context. This entry belongs to a study of blood T cell repertoires in COVID-19. Whole-study context: The United States, Italy and Spain provided the acute and convalescent COVID-19 samples.

The V gene's germline CDR1 is LGHNA and CDR2 YNFKEQ. The CDR3 has 10 residues. The V end was cut by 8 bases, the J end by 15 bases, with 14 bases between. Measured with immunoSEQ multiplex PCR; TCRdb has only the in-frame clones, and not every one. The data contain 540,000 or so clones, 85% to 90% of them singletons. Sequencing input: peripheral blood. The chain couples TRBV4-2 to TRBJ2-1; the D gene is possibly TRBD2 (5 bases). This receptor was identified in a woman in her forties or fifties with COVID-19, enrolled during active disease. This chain's CDR3 is CASRPGIRFF. The CDR3 nucleotides are TGTGCCAGCCGTCCGGGGATTCGGTTCTTC.